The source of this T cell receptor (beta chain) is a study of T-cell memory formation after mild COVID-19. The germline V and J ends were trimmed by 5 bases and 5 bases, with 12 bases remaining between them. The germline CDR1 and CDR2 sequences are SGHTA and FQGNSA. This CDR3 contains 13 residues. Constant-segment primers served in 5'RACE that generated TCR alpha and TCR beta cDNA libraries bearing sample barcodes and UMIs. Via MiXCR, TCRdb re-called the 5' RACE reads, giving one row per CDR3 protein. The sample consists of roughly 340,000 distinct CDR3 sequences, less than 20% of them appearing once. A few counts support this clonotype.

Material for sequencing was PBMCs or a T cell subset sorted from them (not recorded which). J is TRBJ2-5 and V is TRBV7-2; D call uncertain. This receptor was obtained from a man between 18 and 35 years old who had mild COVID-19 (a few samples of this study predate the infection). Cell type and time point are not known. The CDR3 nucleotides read TGTGCCAGCAGCCAATATTTCCGGGAGACCCAGTACTTC. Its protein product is CASSQYFRETQYF.